This T cell receptor (beta chain) was found in a study of CD8+ T cells in alopecia areata. The wider study: Tofacitinib dosing lasted 6 to 18 months, which was then followed by 6 months off drug. Disease severity was quantified as SALT score of affected scalp area. Study-wide results and limits: Relative to normal scalp, lesional scalp, especially alopecia totalis/universalis, showed higher clonality.

Treatment here: oral pan-JAK inhibitor, 5-10 mg twice daily. A FACSAria was used to sort CD4+ and CD8+ T cells. These cells came from PBMCs. Remarks on this clone: The antigen remains undetermined.

Extracted RNA was reverse transcribed, and the resulting cDNA served as sequencing template. Data came from immunoSEQ multiplex PCR; TCRdb stores just in-frame clones and leaves some out. This sample has 79,000 or so clones, with around two thirds found just once. This CDR3 is 13 amino acids long. The germline V gene has CDR1 LNHDA and CDR2 SQIVND (reference sequence). V gave up 5 bases and J gave up 1 base, with 8 bases separating them. This sequence joins TRBV19 and TRBJ1-1; D unclear. The sequencing used CD8+ T cells sorted from blood, collected at week 24, from a patient treated with tofacitinib. This clonotype was sampled from a human donor with alopecia areata. In nucleotides, the CDR3 is TGTGCCAGTAGTCAGGCGGCGAACACTGAAGCTTTCTTT. Translated: CASSQAANTEAFF.